The TCR beta chain described here comes from a study of cytomegalovirus exposure and HLA in healthy donors. Study overall: Of about 400 genotyped donors, roughly 86% clustered with self-reported Caucasian donors.

60 Vbeta and 13 Jbeta primers were used in PCR. Repertoires were generated with immunoSEQ multiplex PCR, while TCRdb's copy carries only in-frame clones and drops some. The sample lists around 230,000 clones, approximately 84% occurring once. With respect to this clone: The antigen is undetermined.

Between the trimmed V and J ends, which lost 2 bases and 1 base, there was a span of 11 bases. Germline-derived CDR1 and CDR2 are SGHVS and FQNEAQ. The CDR3 totals 15 residues. Study-level results: Researchers reported in a later analysis that a missense DCLRE1C variant was tied to TCR beta V- and J-gene trimming.

The sequence derives from a girl aged 2 to 9 in good health and CMV-seronegative. Sequenced sample: PBMCs. This chain links TRBV7-8 with TRBJ1-1; D remains ambiguous. The CDR3, as DNA: TGTGCCAGCAGCTTACGTCTAAACTCGAACACTGAAGCTTTCTTT. It yields the protein CASSLRLNSNTEAFF.